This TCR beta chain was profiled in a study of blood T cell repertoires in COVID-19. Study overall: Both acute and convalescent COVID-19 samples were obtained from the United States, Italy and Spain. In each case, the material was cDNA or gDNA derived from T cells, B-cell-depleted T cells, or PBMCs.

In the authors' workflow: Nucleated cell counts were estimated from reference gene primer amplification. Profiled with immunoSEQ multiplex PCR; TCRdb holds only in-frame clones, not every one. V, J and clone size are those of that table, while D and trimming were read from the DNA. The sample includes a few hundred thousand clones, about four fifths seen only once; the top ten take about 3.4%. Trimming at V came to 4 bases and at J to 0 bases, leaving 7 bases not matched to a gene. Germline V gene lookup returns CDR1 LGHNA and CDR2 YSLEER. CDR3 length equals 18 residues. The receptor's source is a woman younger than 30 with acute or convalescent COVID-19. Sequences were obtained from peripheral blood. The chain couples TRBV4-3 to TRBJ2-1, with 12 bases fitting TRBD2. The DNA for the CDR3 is TGCGCCAGCAGCCCGTACTCGACTAGCGGGAGCTCCTACAATGAGCAGTTCTTC. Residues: CASSPYSTSGSSYNEQFF.